This is a list of T cell receptor beta chains from one sample in a study of blood T cell repertoires in COVID-19. Profiling relied on immunoSEQ multiplex PCR, and the TCRdb table lists in-frame clones only, not all of them. Of about 220,000 clones in the sample, approximately 88% were seen once. Sequencing used PBMCs or T cells enriched from blood (not recorded which). All receptors come from a woman aged 40 to 50 with acute COVID-19. Both conserved end residues are part of each CDR3. The D gene is left open where the match is weak. The listing skips clone size in some rows; elsewhere it reads once, few, many or a size class.

j_call	d_call	v_call	clone_size	cdr3_nt	cdr3_aa
TRBJ2-3	.	TRBV16	.	TGTGCCAGCAGCCAATCTGGGAGCTATCCGACGGATACGCAGTATTTT	CASSQSGSYPTDTQYF
TRBJ1-5	TRBD1	TRBV7-6	.	TGTGCCCTCGGGCCCCGGGACAGGGGATTCAACGATTTTGATCAGCCCCAGCATTTT	CALGPRDRGFNDFDQPQHF
TRBJ1-2	.	TRBV5-1	few	TGCGCCAGCAGCTTGGATTACCCAGGGCACGCCTATGGCTACACCTTC	CASSLDYPGHAYGYTF
TRBJ2-5	TRBD1	TRBV5-1	.	TGCGCCAGCAGACCCTGGGACAGTCTCCAAGAGACCCAGTACTTC	CASRPWDSLQETQYF
TRBJ1-2	TRBD1	TRBV19	.	TGTGCCAGTAGGGACAGGGGTTCCTATGGCTACACCTTC	CASRDRGSYGYTF
TRBJ1-2	.	TRBV19	.	TGTGCCAGTAGATCATCCGGTAACCGGGATGGCTACACCTTC	CASRSSGNRDGYTF
TRBJ2-7	TRBD2	TRBV7-2	once	TGTGCCAGCAGCTCTAGCGGGAGGGTGGGGGAGCAGTACTTC	CASSSSGRVGEQYF
TRBJ1-2	.	TRBV23-1	.	TGCGCCAGCGGCCGACAGAACTATGGCTACACCTTC	CASGRQNYGYTF
TRBJ2-7	TRBD2	TRBV5-1	.	TGCGCCAGCAGCTTACTGACTAGCGGGGTCTCCTACGAGCAGTACTTC	CASSLLTSGVSYEQYF
TRBJ1-1	TRBD1	TRBV7-2	.	TGTGCCAGCAGCTCCAGGACAGGGTTGACTGAAGCTTTCTTT	CASSSRTGLTEAFF
TRBJ1-2	TRBD1	TRBV5-1	.	TGCGCCAGCAGCGGGGGACAGGGCTATGGCTACACCTTC	CASSGGQGYGYTF
TRBJ2-5	.	TRBV7-2	.	TGTGCCAGCAGCTATTTTAGGGGGGGAGGGGAGACCCAGTACTTC	CASSYFRGGGETQYF
TRBJ1-1	TRBD1	TRBV7-2	once	TGTGCCAGCAGCTTAAAAAGGGGGCGGGAAGCTTTCTTT	CASSLKRGREAFF
TRBJ1-6	.	TRBV10-1	.	TGCGCCAGCAGTGAGTCTTCCATTGTCGGCGGAACCCTCCACTTT	CASSESSIVGGTLHF
TRBJ1-4	.	TRBV7-8	few	TGTGCCAGCAGCCCTGGACAGCGAACTAATGAAAAACTGTTTTTT	CASSPGQRTNEKLFF
TRBJ1-1	.	TRBV2	once	TGTGCCAGCACTCGTTCAGGGTACGGTGAAGCTTTCTTT	CASTRSGYGEAFF
TRBJ2-6	.	TRBV12-5	.	TGTGCTAGTTCGAGGTCGGGGGCCAACGTCCTGACTTTC	CASSRSGANVLTF
TRBJ2-5	TRBD2	TRBV9	.	TGTGCCAGCAGCGTAGGGCCGGGGGGGCCATCGGAGACCCAGTACTTC	CASSVGPGGPSETQYF
TRBJ2-1	.	TRBV9	.	TGTGCCAGCAGCGTAGGAGGCCCGAACGTTGAGCAGTTCTTC	CASSVGGPNVEQFF
TRBJ2-7	TRBD1	TRBV6-2/TRBV6-3	.	TGTGCCAGCAGTCCCAACCCGACAGGGAGCGGCGAGCAGTACTTC	CASSPNPTGSGEQYF
TRBJ1-5	TRBD1	TRBV7-2	.	TGTGCCAGCAGCCTCTATCGGACAGGGGATCAGCCCCAGCATTTT	CASSLYRTGDQPQHF
TRBJ1-2	.	TRBV7-8	.	TGTGCCAGCAGCTTAGGACAGACGCTTAACTATGGCTACACCTTC	CASSLGQTLNYGYTF
TRBJ1-2	TRBD1	TRBV15	.	TGTGCCACCAGCAGAGATCTCGCAGGGGGCTCTGGCTACACCTTC	CATSRDLAGGSGYTF
TRBJ2-2	TRBD1	TRBV27	.	TGTGCCAGCAAGTACAGGGGGCTCTGGACTAGGAACACCGGGGAGCTGTTTTTT	CASKYRGLWTRNTGELFF
TRBJ2-1	TRBD1	TRBV7-2	.	TGTGCCAGCAGCTTAGAAGGGACAGTTAACAATGAGCAGTTCTTC	CASSLEGTVNNEQFF
TRBJ1-4	.	TRBV6-5	once	TGTGCCAGCAGTTCCCAGGGGAGGGGTAGTGAAAAACTGTTTTTT	CASSSQGRGSEKLFF
TRBJ2-7	.	TRBV28	.	TGTGCCAGCAGTCTACAGAGAATCTACGAGCAGTACTTC	CASSLQRIYEQYF
TRBJ1-5	.	TRBV7-2	.	TGTGCCAGCAGCCCCCGACTGGACAGCCAGCCCCAGCATTTT	CASSPRLDSQPQHF
TRBJ1-1	.	TRBV29-1	.	TGCAGCGTTGAGGGGTTCGGGGGAACTGAAGCTTTCTTT	CSVEGFGGTEAFF
TRBJ2-1	TRBD1	TRBV2	.	TGTGCCAGCAGTGAGGCAGGGGGCCTTGGGGAGCAGTTCTTC	CASSEAGGLGEQFF
TRBJ2-5	.	TRBV27	.	TGTGCCAGCAGAGTCGGTCGCTACCGGACCCAGTACTTC	CASRVGRYRTQYF
TRBJ2-3	TRBD2	TRBV11-2	once	TGTGCCAGCAGCTCCGGGACTACCCGCACAGATACGCAGTATTTT	CASSSGTTRTDTQYF
TRBJ1-3	TRBD1	TRBV30	.	TGTGCCTGGTGGACAGGACCAACCTCTGGAAACACCATATATTTT	CAWWTGPTSGNTIYF
TRBJ2-1	TRBD1	TRBV5-4	.	TGTGCCAGCAGCCTAGGACAGGGGGCGTACAATGAGCAGTTCTTC	CASSLGQGAYNEQFF
TRBJ1-3	.	TRBV30	few	TGTGCCTGGAGTGTACAGCGAAACACCATATATTTT	CAWSVQRNTIYF